This T cell receptor beta chain derives from a study of blood T cell repertoires in COVID-19. V was clipped by 2 bases and J by 3 bases, with 6 bases between them. The CDR3 loop spans 13 amino acids. Germline CDR1 is SGHRS and CDR2 is YFSETQ. During active infection, Seattle patients enrolled and were then monitored through disease. Assay: immunoSEQ multiplex PCR; the TCRdb copy retains only in-frame clones and omits some. This sample carries roughly 140,000 clones, 70% to 90% of them seen once, and the ten largest clones take 8.3%. This chain connects TRBV5-1 to TRBJ1-5; D is unclear. The TCR comes from a woman aged 55-70 years with COVID-19, enrolled during active disease. Sequenced sample: peripheral blood. DNA of the CDR3: TGCGCCAGCAGCTTTAACTTCAATCAGCCCCAGCATTTT. The encoded protein is CASSFNFNQPQHF.